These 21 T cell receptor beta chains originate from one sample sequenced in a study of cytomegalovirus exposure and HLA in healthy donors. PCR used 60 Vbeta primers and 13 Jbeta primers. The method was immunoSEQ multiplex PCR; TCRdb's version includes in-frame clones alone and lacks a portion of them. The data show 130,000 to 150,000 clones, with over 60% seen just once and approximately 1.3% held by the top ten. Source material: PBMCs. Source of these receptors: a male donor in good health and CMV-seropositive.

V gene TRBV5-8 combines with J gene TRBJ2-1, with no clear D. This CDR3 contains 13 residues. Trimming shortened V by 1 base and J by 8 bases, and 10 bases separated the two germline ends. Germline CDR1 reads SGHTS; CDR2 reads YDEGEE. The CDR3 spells CASSLYQADEQFF. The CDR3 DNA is TGTGCCAGCAGCTTGTATCAAGCCGATGAGCAGTTCTTC.

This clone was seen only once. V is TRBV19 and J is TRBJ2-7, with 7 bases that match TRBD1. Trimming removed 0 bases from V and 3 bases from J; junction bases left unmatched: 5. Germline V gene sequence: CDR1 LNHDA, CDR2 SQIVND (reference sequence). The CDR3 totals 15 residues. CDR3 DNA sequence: TGTGCCAGTAGTATAGAAGCAGGGGGTAGCTACGAGCAGTACTTC. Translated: CASSIEAGGSYEQYF.

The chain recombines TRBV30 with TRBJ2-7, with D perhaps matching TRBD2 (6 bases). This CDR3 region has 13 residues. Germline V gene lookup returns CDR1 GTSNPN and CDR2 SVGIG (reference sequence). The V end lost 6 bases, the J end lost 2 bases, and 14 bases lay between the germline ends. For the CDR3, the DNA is TGTGCCTGTCAGACTAGGACAACCTACGAGCAGTACTTC. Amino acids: CACQTRTTYEQYF.

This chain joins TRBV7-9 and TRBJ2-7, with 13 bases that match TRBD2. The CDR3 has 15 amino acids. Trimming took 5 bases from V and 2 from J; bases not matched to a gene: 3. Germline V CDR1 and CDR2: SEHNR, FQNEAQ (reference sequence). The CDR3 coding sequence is TGTGCCAGCAGCGCGACTAGCGGGAGGCCCTACGAGCAGTACTTC. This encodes CASSATSGRPYEQYF.

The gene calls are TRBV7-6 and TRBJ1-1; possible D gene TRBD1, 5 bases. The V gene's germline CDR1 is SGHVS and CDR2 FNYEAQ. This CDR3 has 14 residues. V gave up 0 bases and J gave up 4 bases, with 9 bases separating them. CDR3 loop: CASSLAMGGTEAFF. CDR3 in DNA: TGTGCCAGCAGCTTAGCAATGGGGGGCACTGAAGCTTTCTTT.

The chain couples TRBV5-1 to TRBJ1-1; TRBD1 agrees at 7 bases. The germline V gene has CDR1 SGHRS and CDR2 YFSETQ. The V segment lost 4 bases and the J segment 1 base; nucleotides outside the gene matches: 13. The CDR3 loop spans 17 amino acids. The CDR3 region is CASSPLPTGWSNTEAFF. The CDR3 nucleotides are TGCGCCAGCAGCCCCCTCCCGACAGGGTGGTCGAACACTGAAGCTTTCTTT.

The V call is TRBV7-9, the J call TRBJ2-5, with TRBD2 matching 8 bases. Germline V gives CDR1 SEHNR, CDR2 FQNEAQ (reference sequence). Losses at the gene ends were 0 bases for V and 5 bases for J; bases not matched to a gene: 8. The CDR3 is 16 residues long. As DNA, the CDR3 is TGTGCCAGCAGCTTAGCGTTTGGGGCGGGAGGTGAGACCCAGTACTTC. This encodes CASSLAFGAGGETQYF.

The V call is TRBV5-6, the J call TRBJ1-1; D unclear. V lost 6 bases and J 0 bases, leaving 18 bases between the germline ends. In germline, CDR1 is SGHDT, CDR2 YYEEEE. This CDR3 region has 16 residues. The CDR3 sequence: CASTQIGSSLNTEAFF. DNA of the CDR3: TGTGCCAGCACCCAAATTGGGAGCAGCCTGAACACTGAAGCTTTCTTT.

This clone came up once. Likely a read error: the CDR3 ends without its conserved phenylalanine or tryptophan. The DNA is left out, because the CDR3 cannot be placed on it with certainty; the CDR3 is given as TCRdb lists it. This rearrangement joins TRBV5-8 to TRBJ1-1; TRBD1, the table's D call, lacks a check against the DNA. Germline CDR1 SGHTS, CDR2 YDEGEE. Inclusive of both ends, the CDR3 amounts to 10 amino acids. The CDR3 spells CASSPPPGSG.

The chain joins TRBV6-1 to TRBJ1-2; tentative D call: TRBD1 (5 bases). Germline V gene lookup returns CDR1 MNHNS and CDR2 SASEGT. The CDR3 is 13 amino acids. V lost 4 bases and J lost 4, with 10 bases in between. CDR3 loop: CASSGQNFYGYTF. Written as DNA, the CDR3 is TGTGCCAGCAGTGGACAGAACTTCTATGGCTACACCTTC.

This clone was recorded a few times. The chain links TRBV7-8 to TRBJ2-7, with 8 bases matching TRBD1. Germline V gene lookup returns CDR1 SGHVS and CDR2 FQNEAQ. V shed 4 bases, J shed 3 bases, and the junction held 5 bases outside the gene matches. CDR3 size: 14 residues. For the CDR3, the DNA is TGTGCCAGCAGCTCGCAGGGGGCCAGCTACGAGCAGTACTTC. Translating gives CASSSQGASYEQYF.

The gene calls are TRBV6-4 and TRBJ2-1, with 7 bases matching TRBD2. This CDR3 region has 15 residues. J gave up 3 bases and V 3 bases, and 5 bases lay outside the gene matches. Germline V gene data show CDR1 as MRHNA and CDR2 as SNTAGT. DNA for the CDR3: TGTGCCAGCAGTGAGCGAGCGGGAAGCTACAATGAGCAGTTCTTC. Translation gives CASSERAGSYNEQFF.

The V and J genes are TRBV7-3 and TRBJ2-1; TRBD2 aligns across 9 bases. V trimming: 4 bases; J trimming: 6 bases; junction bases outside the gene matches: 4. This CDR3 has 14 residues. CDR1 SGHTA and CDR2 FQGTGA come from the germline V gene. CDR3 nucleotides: TGTGCCAGCAGCTCTAGCGGGATGGGCAATGAGCAGTTCTTC. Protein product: CASSSSGMGNEQFF.

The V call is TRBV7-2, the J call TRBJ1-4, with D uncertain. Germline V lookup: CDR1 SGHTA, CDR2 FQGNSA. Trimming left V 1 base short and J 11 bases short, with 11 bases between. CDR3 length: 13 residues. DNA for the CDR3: TGTGCCAGCAGCTTAGTTTTGACCGGGAAACTGTTTTTT. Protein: CASSLVLTGKLFF. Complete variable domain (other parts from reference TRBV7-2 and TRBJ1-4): GAGVSQSPSNKVTEKGKDVELRCDPISGHTALYWYRQSLGQGLEFLIYFQGNSAPDKSGLPSDRFSAERTGGSVSTLTIQRTQQEDSAVYLCASSLVLTGKLFFGSGTQLSVL.

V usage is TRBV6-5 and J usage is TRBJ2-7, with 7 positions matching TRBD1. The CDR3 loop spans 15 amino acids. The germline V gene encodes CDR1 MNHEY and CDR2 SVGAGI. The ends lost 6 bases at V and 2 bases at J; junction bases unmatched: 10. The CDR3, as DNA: TGTGCCAGCAGAGGATGGACAGGTAGGACCTACGAGCAGTACTTC. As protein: CASRGWTGRTYEQYF.

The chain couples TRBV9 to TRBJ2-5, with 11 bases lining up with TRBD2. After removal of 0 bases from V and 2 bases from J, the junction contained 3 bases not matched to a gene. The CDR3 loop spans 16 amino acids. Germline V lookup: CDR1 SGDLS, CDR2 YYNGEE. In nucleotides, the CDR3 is TGTGCCAGCAGCGTAGGTTCTAGCGGGGGGCAAGAGACCCAGTACTTC. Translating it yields CASSVGSSGGQETQYF.

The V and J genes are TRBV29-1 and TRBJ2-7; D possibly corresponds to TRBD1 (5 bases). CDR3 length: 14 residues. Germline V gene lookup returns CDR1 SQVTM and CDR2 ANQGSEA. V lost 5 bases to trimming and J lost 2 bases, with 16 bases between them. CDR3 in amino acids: CSVSLGSGTYEQYF. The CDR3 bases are TGCAGCGTTAGCTTAGGTTCAGGGACCTACGAGCAGTACTTC.

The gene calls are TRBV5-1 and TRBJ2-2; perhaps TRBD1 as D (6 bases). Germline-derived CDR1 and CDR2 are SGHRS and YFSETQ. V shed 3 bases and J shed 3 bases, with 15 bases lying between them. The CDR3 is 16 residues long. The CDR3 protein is CASSWGRQSDTGELFF. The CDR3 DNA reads TGCGCCAGCAGCTGGGGGCGGCAATCTGACACCGGGGAGCTGTTTTTT.

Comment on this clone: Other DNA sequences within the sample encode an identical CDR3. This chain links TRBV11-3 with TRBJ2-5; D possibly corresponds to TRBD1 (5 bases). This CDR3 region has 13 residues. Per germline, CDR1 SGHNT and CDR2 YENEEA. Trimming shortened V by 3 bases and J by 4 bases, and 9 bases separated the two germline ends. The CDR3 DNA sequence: TGTGCCAGCAGCTTGGGCCAGGGAGAGACCCAGTACTTC. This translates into CASSLGQGETQYF.

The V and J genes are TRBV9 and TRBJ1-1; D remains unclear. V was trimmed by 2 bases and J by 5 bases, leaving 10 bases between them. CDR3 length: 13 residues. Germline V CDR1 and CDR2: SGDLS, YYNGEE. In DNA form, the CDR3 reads TGTGCCAGCAGCGTCTCCGGAGTTACTGAAGCTTTCTTT. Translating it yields CASSVSGVTEAFF.

The CDR3 is CASSRSDTQYF. In nucleotides, the CDR3 is TGTGCCAGCAGTCGGTCAGATACGCAGTATTTT. This chain uses TRBV2 with TRBJ2-3; D is ambiguous. Germline loops: CDR1 SNHLY, CDR2 FYNNEI. This CDR3 region has 11 residues. Deletions cut 5 bases from V and 4 bases from J, with 4 bases between.